The 20 T cell receptor beta chains below come from one sample, sequenced in a study of T-cell reconstitution after alpha-beta-depleted transplantation in children. Using unique molecular identifiers, the investigators prepared the TCRbeta library. One entry per CDR3 protein, called by TCRdb with MiXCR from the PCR reads. Here the sample spans hundreds of thousands of distinct CDR3 sequences, roughly 9% being singletons. The starting material was PBMCs from the stem cell graft donor, obtained from the stem cell graft. These receptors came from a human donor who donated a stem cell graft to a child with acute lymphoblastic leukemia.

The V call is TRBV18, the J call TRBJ1-3; D uncertain. Trimming took off 1 base at V and 0 bases at J, with 7 bases between the two ends. Germline loops: CDR1 KGHSH, CDR2 LQKENI. This CDR3 comprises 15 residues. The CDR3 region has the DNA TGTGCCAGCTCACCACAGGAGCACTCTGGAAACACCATATATTTT. It codes for CASSPQEHSGNTIYF.

The chain employs TRBV7-1 and TRBJ2-1, with TRBD1 matching 8 bases. TRBV7-1 is an ORF, and what it does is uncertain. This CDR3 comprises 15 residues. Germline trimming cut 1 base from V and 9 bases from J; bases unmatched to any gene: 8. CDR3 in amino acids: CASSSGLQGAREQFF. For the CDR3, the DNA is TGTGCCAGCAGCTCAGGGCTCCAGGGGGCGCGTGAGCAGTTCTTC.

This clonotype appeared many times. The chain couples TRBV27 to TRBJ2-7; TRBD2 aligns across 10 bases. CDR1 and CDR2 (germline): MNHEY, SMNVEV (reference sequence). This CDR3 has 18 residues. The V and J ends lost 6 bases and 5 bases, in that order; junction bases with no gene match: 19. The CDR3 DNA sequence: TGTGCCAGCAGAACATCGAGCGGGGGGGCCGTTTATGCCCACGAGCAGTACTTC. The encoded protein is CASRTSSGGAVYAHEQYF.

This clonotype showed up many times. The rearrangement uses TRBV24-1 and TRBJ2-3, with D possibly TRBD2 on 6 matching bases. Looked up from germline, CDR1 is KGHDR and CDR2 is SFDVKD. This CDR3 is built from 16 residues. The germline V and J ends were trimmed by 4 bases and 1 base, with 14 bases remaining between them. The CDR3 is CATSESRRAGTDTQYF. CDR3 nucleotide sequence: TGTGCCACCAGTGAATCGAGGAGGGCGGGCACAGATACGCAGTATTTT.

The chain couples TRBV20-1 to TRBJ1-1, with D uncertain. From germline, CDR1 is DFQATT and CDR2 SNEGSKA (reference sequence). The CDR3 is made up of 11 amino acids. V was cut by 5 bases and J by 4 bases, with 8 bases left in between. CDR3 region: CSAAPATEAFF. CDR3 in DNA: TGCAGTGCTGCCCCGGCCACTGAAGCTTTCTTT.

This chain links TRBV14 with TRBJ2-1, with 11 bases that match TRBD2. Trimming at V came to 0 bases and at J to 7 bases, leaving 8 bases not matched to a gene. This CDR3 contains 17 residues. Germline-derived CDR1 and CDR2 are SGHDN and FVKESK. The DNA of the CDR3 is TGTGCCAGCAGCCAAGATGTGGGACTAGCGGCCGAGAATGAGCAGTTCTTC. Protein product: CASSQDVGLAAENEQFF.

This clonotype was picked up a small number of times. The V call is TRBV7-2, the J call TRBJ2-7; no clear D. V dropped 5 bases and J dropped 5 bases, with 19 bases sitting between them. Germline assignment: CDR1 SGHTA and CDR2 FQGNSA. The CDR3 spans 15 residues. CDR3 region: CASSPPGSAPHEQYF. CDR3 DNA: TGTGCCAGCAGCCCTCCTGGCAGTGCCCCGCACGAGCAGTACTTC.

This clonotype was detected many times. The chain has TRBV5-1 and TRBJ2-5, with TRBD1 identical over 8 bases. The CDR3 is 14 amino acids. Germline V gives CDR1 SGHRS, CDR2 YFSETQ. V was pared by 8 bases and J by 1 base, with 7 bases of the junction left unmatched. The CDR3 bases are TGCGCCAGTTCAGGGGGCCGGGTCCAAGAGACCCAGTACTTC. Residues: CASSGGRVQETQYF.

The table lists this clonotype with many counts. J is TRBJ1-6 and V is TRBV5-1, with D unresolved. The germline V and J ends were trimmed by 4 bases and 7 bases, with 18 bases remaining between them. The CDR3 is made up of 16 amino acids. Germline values: CDR1 SGHRS, CDR2 YFSETQ. CDR3 nucleotides: TGCGCCAGCAGCCAAAGGCCCAATAGAAGGAATTCACCCCTCCACTTT. It translates to CASSQRPNRRNSPLHF.

This clonotype showed up just a few times. J is TRBJ1-5 and V is TRBV7-2; TRBD1 agrees at 7 bases. Losses at the gene ends were 3 bases for V and 3 bases for J; bases not matched to a gene: 5. CDR1 SGHTA and CDR2 FQGNSA come from the germline V gene. This CDR3 comprises 15 residues. Here the CDR3 reads CASSLGTVYNQPQHF. The CDR3 DNA reads TGTGCCAGCAGCTTGGGGACAGTTTACAATCAGCCCCAGCATTTT.

This clonotype appeared many times. The chain employs TRBV29-1 and TRBJ2-3, with D tentatively TRBD1 or TRBD2 (6 bases each). Trimming took 7 bases from V and 1 from J, leaving 12 bases between them. Germline V CDR1 and CDR2: SQVTM, ANQGSEA. The CDR3 consists of 13 residues. The chain's CDR3 is CSALRGGTDTQYF. In DNA, the CDR3 is TGCAGCGCCCTAAGGGGGGGCACAGATACGCAGTATTTT.

The table lists this clonotype with a few counts. The chain uses TRBV12-3 or TRBV12-4 and TRBJ2-5; TRBD2 aligns across 9 bases. The CDR3 runs to 16 residues. V lost 5 bases and J lost 1; bases outside the gene matches: 8. In nucleotides, the CDR3 is TGTGCCAGCAGTCCCCCGCGGCGGGGGGGCCAAGAGACCCAGTACTTC. Its translation is CASSPPRRGGQETQYF.

This clonotype was counted between two and nine times. This chain joins TRBV7-2 and TRBJ2-2; weak D call: TRBD2 (5 bases). Germline CDR1 is SGHTA and CDR2 is FQGNSA. Trimming stripped 0 bases from V and 6 bases from J, with 8 bases between. This CDR3 has 14 residues. The CDR3 nucleotides read TGTGCCAGCAGCTTAGCGCCTAGCCCCGGGGAGCTGTTTTTT. This codes for CASSLAPSPGELFF.

This clonotype was recorded at least ten times. The genes are TRBV5-1 and TRBJ2-7; D might be TRBD2 (5 bases). Germline loops: CDR1 SGHRS, CDR2 YFSETQ. V dropped 6 bases and J dropped 0 bases, with 10 bases sitting between them. The CDR3 sequence is 13 residues long. This CDR3 is CASNVGDSYEQYF. CDR3 DNA sequence: TGCGCCAGCAATGTGGGAGACTCCTACGAGCAGTACTTC.

This clonotype came up many times. V is TRBV29-1 and J is TRBJ2-1; D may be TRBD1 or TRBD2 (5 bases each). Germline loops: CDR1 SQVTM, CDR2 ANQGSEA. CDR3 size: 14 residues. Between the trimmed V and J ends, which lost 4 bases and 9 bases, there was a span of 19 bases. Here the CDR3 DNA reads TGCAGCGTTGGTACCGGGACCGCACGGGGTGAGCAGTTCTTC. Translating it yields CSVGTGTARGEQFF.

The gene calls are TRBV28 and TRBJ1-1, with a possible D match to TRBD1 (6 bases). Per the germline V gene, CDR1 is MDHEN and CDR2 is SYDVKM. The CDR3 loop spans 14 amino acids. Trimming pared 7 bases from V and 3 bases from J, leaving 15 bases between. Here the CDR3 reads CASTGAFEYTEAFF. The CDR3 DNA sequence: TGTGCCAGCACGGGGGCGTTTGAGTACACTGAAGCTTTCTTT.

This clonotype was counted ten times or more. V and J are TRBV4-3 and TRBJ2-3, with D possibly TRBD2 on 5 matching bases. The CDR3 consists of 13 residues. V lost 3 bases to trimming and J lost 3 bases, with 7 bases between them. CDR1 LGHNA and CDR2 YSLEER come from the germline V gene. CDR3 residues: CASSQRLTDTQYF. The CDR3 bases are TGCGCCAGCAGCCAGAGACTAACAGATACGCAGTATTTT.

The rearrangement links TRBV5-1 to TRBJ1-6, with 10 bases that match TRBD1. The CDR3 loop spans 15 amino acids. V shed 4 bases and J 15 bases; nucleotides not matched to a gene: 13. Per the germline V gene, CDR1 is SGHRS and CDR2 is YFSETQ. The CDR3, as DNA: TGCGCCAGCAGCAGAGTCCCGGGACAGGGGTTGAGCCTCCACTTT. Translated, it gives CASSRVPGQGLSLHF.

As DNA, the CDR3 is TGTGCCAGCAGCTCCCAACAAGGCCGGGAGCAGTTCTTC. This codes for CASSSQQGREQFF. The chain uses TRBV7-2 and TRBJ2-1; no firm D call. V was clipped by 4 bases and J by 10 bases, with 14 bases between them. The CDR3 loop spans 13 amino acids. Germline assignment: CDR1 SGHTA and CDR2 FQGNSA.

The V gene is TRBV20-1, the J gene TRBJ1-2; TRBD1 is a possible D gene (5 bases). CDR1 and CDR2 (germline): DFQATT, SNEGSKA (reference sequence). V lost 0 bases, J lost 0 bases, and 11 bases lay in between. The CDR3 is made up of 15 amino acids. The CDR3 DNA reads TGCAGTGCTAGAGAACGGGGGGGAGCTAACTATGGCTACACCTTC. It encodes CSARERGGANYGYTF.